This passage covers 12 T cell receptor beta chains from one sample sequenced in a study of blood T cell repertoires in COVID-19. Measured with immunoSEQ multiplex PCR; TCRdb has only the in-frame clones, and not every one. The sample includes roughly 66,000 clones, roughly nine tenths seen only once; the top ten take about 7.3%. The specimen was peripheral blood. These receptors all stem from a human donor in a cohort sampled during active COVID-19.

The rearrangement joins TRBV5-8 to TRBJ2-5; TRBD1 matches at 12 bases. The CDR3 runs 16 residues. Germline V CDR1 and CDR2: SGHTS, YDEGEE. V lost 4 bases to trimming and J lost 1 base; unmatched junction nucleotides: 5. The CDR3 DNA follows: TGTGCCAGCAGCGTGGGACAGGGGGCCCGCCAAGAGACCCAGTACTTC. This sequence encodes CASSVGQGARQETQYF.

The V and J genes are TRBV14 and TRBJ2-7; 8 bases line up with TRBD2. Germline values: CDR1 SGHDN, CDR2 FVKESK. The V gene end was trimmed by 2 bases and the J gene end by 6 bases; junction bases not matched to a gene: 9. The CDR3 loop spans 15 amino acids. In DNA, the CDR3 is TGTGCCAGCAGCCAATCAGCGGGAGATGGATCCGAGCAGTACTTC. Encoded protein: CASSQSAGDGSEQYF.

V is TRBV30 and J is TRBJ1-4, with a possible D match to TRBD1 (6 bases). V was cut by 3 bases and J by 7 bases, with 18 bases left in between. This CDR3 comprises 15 residues. CDR1 is GTSNPN and CDR2 is SVGIG in the germline V gene (reference sequence). For the CDR3, the DNA is TGTGCCTGGAGCGGTAATTGGGGGCGCGGTGAAAAACTGTTTTTT. Protein product: CAWSGNWGRGEKLFF.

V is TRBV7-2 and J is TRBJ2-1, with D possibly TRBD2 on 6 matching bases. The V and J ends lost 2 bases and 0 bases respectively, with 8 bases between them. Germline CDR1 SGHTA, CDR2 FQGNSA. The CDR3 is 15 residues long. In DNA, the CDR3 is TGTGCCAGCAGCTTACCCGGGGGCTCCTACAATGAGCAGTTCTTC. It specifies CASSLPGGSYNEQFF.

The DNA of the CDR3 is TGTGCCAGCAGCTTTAATCAGGTCTCTGGAAACACCATATATTTT. Translation gives CASSFNQVSGNTIYF. This chain links TRBV7-9 with TRBJ1-3; D unresolved. The CDR3 totals 15 residues. Germline V gene data show CDR1 as SEHNR and CDR2 as FQNEAQ (reference sequence). Between the trimmed V and J ends, which lost 3 bases and 0 bases, there was a span of 9 bases.

The chain recombines TRBV3-1 (or the pseudogene TRBV3-2) with TRBJ1-2; D is unresolved. From germline, CDR1 is LGHDT and CDR2 YNNKEL (reference sequence). This CDR3 has 14 amino acids. The V gene lost 4 bases and the J gene lost 8 bases, with 17 bases spanning the gap. The CDR3 nucleotides are TGTGCCAGCAGCCCGCTTTGGGGAGCTGGAGGCTACACCTTC. Residues: CASSPLWGAGGYTF.

The rearrangement joins TRBV10-3 to TRBJ1-2; a weak D match, TRBD1 (5 bases). Germline-derived CDR1 and CDR2 are ENHRY and SYGVKD. The CDR3 loop spans 13 amino acids. Trimming stripped 6 bases from V and 7 bases from J, with 15 bases between. The CDR3 nucleotides are TGTGCCATCAGCCCACTCCAGGGAAGTGGCTACACCTTC. Protein sequence: CAISPLQGSGYTF.

V gene TRBV19 combines with J gene TRBJ1-1; 8 nucleotides align to TRBD1. This CDR3 has 13 amino acids. In germline, CDR1 is LNHDA, CDR2 SQIVND (reference sequence). V dropped 5 bases and J dropped 3; count of bases not matched to a gene: 2. CDR3 sequence: CASSPDRDTEAFF. Here the CDR3 DNA reads TGTGCCAGTAGTCCGGACAGGGACACTGAAGCTTTCTTT.

The V call is TRBV2, the J call TRBJ2-3, with D perhaps matching TRBD2 (5 bases). V shed 3 bases and J shed 2 bases, with 9 bases lying between them. CDR1 SNHLY and CDR2 FYNNEI come from the germline V gene. The CDR3 consists of 14 residues. CDR3 in DNA: TGTGCCAGCAGTGACCAGCGGTTCACAGATACGCAGTATTTT. Translated, it gives CASSDQRFTDTQYF.

With respect to this clone: The sample has other DNA sequences that encode this CDR3 too. This chain uses TRBV5-1 with TRBJ2-2; 15 nucleotides match TRBD2. The CDR3 contains 17 residues. Germline-derived CDR1 and CDR2 are SGHRS and YFSETQ. V was clipped by 4 bases and J by 3 bases; unmatched bases: 4. The CDR3 protein is CASSRGLAGGYTGELFF. The CDR3 DNA follows: TGCGCCAGCAGCCGGGGACTAGCGGGGGGTTACACCGGGGAGCTGTTTTTT. Supplemented by reference TRBV5-1 and TRBJ2-2, the full variable domain reads KAGVTQTPRYLIKTRGQQVTLSCSPISGHRSVSWYQQTPGQGLQFLFEYFSETQRNKGNFPGRFSGRQFSNSRSEMNVSTLELGDSALYLCASSRGLAGGYTGELFFGEGSRLTVL.

This chain connects TRBV5-1 to TRBJ2-7; TRBD2 is a possible D gene (6 bases). Germline loops: CDR1 SGHRS, CDR2 YFSETQ. V was shortened by 0 bases and J by 3 bases, with 16 bases between the two germline ends. The CDR3 contains 16 residues. CDR3 region: CASSLAADRGIYEQYF. CDR3 in DNA: TGCGCCAGCAGCTTGGCGGCAGATCGGGGGATCTACGAGCAGTACTTC.

The J gene is TRBJ2-7, the V gene TRBV18; possibly TRBD1 for D (6 bases). Germline V CDR1 and CDR2: KGHSH, LQKENI. This CDR3 is built from 15 residues. V was trimmed by 1 base and J by 3 bases, leaving 13 bases between them. In DNA, the CDR3 is TGTGCCAGCTCACCACAAGGGGGTCCGGGCTACGAGCAGTACTTC. As protein: CASSPQGGPGYEQYF.